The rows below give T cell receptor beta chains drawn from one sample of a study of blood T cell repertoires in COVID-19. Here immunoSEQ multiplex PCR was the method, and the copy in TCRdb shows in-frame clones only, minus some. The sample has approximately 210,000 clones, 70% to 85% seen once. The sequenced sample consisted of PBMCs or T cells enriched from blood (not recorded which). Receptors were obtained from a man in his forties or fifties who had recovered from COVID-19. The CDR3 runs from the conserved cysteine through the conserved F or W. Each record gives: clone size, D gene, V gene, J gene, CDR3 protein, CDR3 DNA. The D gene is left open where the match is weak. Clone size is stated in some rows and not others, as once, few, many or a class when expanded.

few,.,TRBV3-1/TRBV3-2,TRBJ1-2,CASSPRAEPSMSGYTF,TGTGCCAGCAGCCCCCGCGCGGAGCCCTCTATGTCCGGCTACACCTTC
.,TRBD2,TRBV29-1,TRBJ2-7,CSALGGLGISEQYF,TGCAGCGCCCTTGGGGGACTAGGTATATCCGAGCAGTACTTC
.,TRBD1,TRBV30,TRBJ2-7,CAWNRDSSYEQYF,TGTGCCTGGAATAGGGACAGCTCCTACGAGCAGTACTTC
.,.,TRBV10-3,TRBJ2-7,CAISDSTYEQYF,TGTGCCATCAGTGACAGTACCTACGAGCAGTACTTC
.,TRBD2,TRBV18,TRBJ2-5,CASSLAGAVSETQYF,TGTGCCAGCTCACTTGCGGGAGCGGTATCGGAGACCCAGTACTTC
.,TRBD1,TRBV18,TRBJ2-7,CASSPDRGSEQYF,TGTGCCAGCTCACCGGACAGGGGCTCCGAGCAGTACTTC
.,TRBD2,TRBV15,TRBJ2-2,CATSMPRTSGGTTGVKLFF,TGTGCCACCAGCATGCCTAGGACTAGCGGGGGAACCACCGGGGTCAAGCTGTTTTTT
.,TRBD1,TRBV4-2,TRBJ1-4,CASSPQTGEDEKLFF,TGTGCCAGCAGCCCGCAGACAGGGGAGGATGAAAAACTGTTTTTT
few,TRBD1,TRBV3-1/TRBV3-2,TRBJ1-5,CASSQGTGAYQPQHF,TGTGCCAGCAGCCAAGGGACAGGGGCCTATCAGCCCCAGCATTTT
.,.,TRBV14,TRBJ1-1,CASSQDSNTEAFF,TGTGCCAGCAGCCAAGACAGTAACACTGAAGCTTTCTTT
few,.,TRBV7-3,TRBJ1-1,CASSLDPRNFRTEAFF,TGTGCCAGCAGCTTAGATCCGCGGAACTTTCGCACTGAAGCTTTCTTT
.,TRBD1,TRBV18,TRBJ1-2,CASSPMTGGEGYTF,TGTGCCAGCTCACCAATGACAGGGGGCGAGGGCTACACCTTC
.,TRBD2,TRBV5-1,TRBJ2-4,CASSKTSGRTKNIQYF,TGCGCCAGCAGCAAGACTAGCGGGAGGACCAAAAACATTCAGTACTTC
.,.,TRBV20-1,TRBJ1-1,CSASRPADTEAFF,TGCAGTGCTAGTAGGCCTGCGGACACTGAAGCTTTCTTT
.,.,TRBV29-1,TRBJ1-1,CSVVRTEAFF,TGCAGCGTTGTACGGACTGAAGCTTTCTTT
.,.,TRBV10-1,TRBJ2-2,CASSESRVTGELFF,TGCGCCAGCAGTGAGTCAAGAGTCACCGGGGAGCTGTTTTTT
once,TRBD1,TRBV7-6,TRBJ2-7,CASSVRDRSDEQYF,TGTGCCAGCAGCGTACGGGACAGGTCTGACGAGCAGTACTTC
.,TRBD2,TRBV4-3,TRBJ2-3,CASSQVRAGGGTDTQYF,TGCGCCAGCAGCCAAGTCCGAGCGGGGGGTGGCACAGATACGCAGTATTTT
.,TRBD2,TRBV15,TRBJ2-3,CATSRDITGRGRADTQYF,TGTGCCACCAGCAGAGATATTACCGGGCGGGGGAGGGCAGATACGCAGTATTTT
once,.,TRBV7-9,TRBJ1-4,CASSRGGNNEKLFF,TGTGCCAGCAGCCGGGGGGGAAATAATGAAAAACTGTTTTTT
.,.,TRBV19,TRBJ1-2,CASSIGGRGQGYGYTF,TGTGCCAGTAGTATAGGAGGCAGGGGCCAGGGCTATGGCTACACCTTC
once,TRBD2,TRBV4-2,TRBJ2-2,CASSQRTSGNTGELFF,TGTGCCAGCAGCCAACGGACTAGCGGAAACACCGGGGAGCTGTTTTTT
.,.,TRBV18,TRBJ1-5,CASSPLGGADQPQHF,TGTGCCAGCTCACCCCTGGGCGGAGCGGATCAGCCCCAGCATTTT
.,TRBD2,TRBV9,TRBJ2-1,CASSVVGGADNEQFF,TGTGCCAGCAGCGTAGTCGGGGGGGCCGACAATGAGCAGTTCTTC
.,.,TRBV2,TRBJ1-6,CASSDRTPGALHF,TGTGCCAGCAGTGACAGGACCCCAGGGGCCCTCCACTTT
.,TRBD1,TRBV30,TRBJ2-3,CACHTGVGTDTQYF,TGTGCCTGCCACACAGGGGTAGGCACAGATACGCAGTATTTT
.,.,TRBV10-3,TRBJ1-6,CAISDPDGAPLHF,TGTGCCATCAGTGACCCTGACGGGGCACCCCTCCACTTT
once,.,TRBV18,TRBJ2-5,CASSPRAYQETQYF,TGTGCCAGCTCACCAAGAGCGTACCAAGAGACCCAGTACTTC
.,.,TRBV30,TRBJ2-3,CAWSAYSGNTDTQYF,TGTGCCTGGAGCGCCTATAGCGGAAACACAGATACGCAGTATTTT